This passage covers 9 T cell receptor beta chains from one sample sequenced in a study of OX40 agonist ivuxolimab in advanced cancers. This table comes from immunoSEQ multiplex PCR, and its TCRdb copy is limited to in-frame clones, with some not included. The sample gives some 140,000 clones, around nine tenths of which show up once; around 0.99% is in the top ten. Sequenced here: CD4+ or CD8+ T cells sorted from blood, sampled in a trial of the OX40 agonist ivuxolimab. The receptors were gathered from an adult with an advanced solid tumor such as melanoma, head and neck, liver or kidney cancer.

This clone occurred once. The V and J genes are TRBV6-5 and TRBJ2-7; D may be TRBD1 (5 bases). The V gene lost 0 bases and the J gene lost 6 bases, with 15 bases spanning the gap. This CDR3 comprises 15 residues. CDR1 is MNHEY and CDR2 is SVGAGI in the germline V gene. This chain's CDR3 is CASSYSIQGRAEQYF. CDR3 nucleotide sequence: TGTGCCAGCAGTTACTCGATCCAGGGAAGAGCCGAGCAGTACTTC.

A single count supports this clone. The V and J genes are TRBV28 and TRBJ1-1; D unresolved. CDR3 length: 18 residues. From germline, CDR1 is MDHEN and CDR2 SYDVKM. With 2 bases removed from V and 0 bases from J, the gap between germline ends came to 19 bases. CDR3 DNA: TGTGCCAGCAGTTTAGCCTTACTCTCACCTACGTTGAACACTGAAGCTTTCTTT. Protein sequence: CASSLALLSPTLNTEAFF.

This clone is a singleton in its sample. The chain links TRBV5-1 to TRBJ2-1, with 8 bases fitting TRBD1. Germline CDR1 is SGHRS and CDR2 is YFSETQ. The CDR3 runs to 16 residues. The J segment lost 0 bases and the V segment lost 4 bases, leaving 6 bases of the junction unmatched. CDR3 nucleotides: TGCGCCAGCAGCGCGCGGACAGGGCGCTCCTACAATGAGCAGTTCTTC. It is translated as CASSARTGRSYNEQFF.

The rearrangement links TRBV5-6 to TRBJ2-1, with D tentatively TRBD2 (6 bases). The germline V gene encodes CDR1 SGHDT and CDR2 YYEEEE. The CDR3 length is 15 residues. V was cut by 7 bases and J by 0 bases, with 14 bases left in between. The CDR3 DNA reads TGTGCCAGCGGGAGGCAGGGACTCTCCTACAATGAGCAGTTCTTC. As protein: CASGRQGLSYNEQFF.

The CDR3 nucleotides are TGCGCCAGCAGCTCCTCCGGGACAGGGATCCACGAGCAGTACTTC. Protein product: CASSSSGTGIHEQYF. The rearrangement joins TRBV5-1 to TRBJ2-7, with 9 bases lining up with TRBD1. The CDR3 is 15 amino acids. From germline, CDR1 is SGHRS and CDR2 YFSETQ. Trimming at V came to 3 bases and at J to 5 bases, leaving 9 bases not matched to a gene.

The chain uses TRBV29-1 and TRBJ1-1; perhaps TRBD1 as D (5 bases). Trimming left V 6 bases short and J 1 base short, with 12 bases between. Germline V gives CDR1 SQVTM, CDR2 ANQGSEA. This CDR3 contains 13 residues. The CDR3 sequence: CSVGDGTNTEAFF. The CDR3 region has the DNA TGCAGCGTCGGGGACGGAACGAACACTGAAGCTTTCTTT. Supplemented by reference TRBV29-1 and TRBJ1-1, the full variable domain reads SAVISQKPSRDICQRGTSLTIQCQVDSQVTMMFWYRQQPGQSLTLIATANQGSEATYESGFVIDKFPISRPNLTFSTLTVSNMSPEDSSIYLCSVGDGTNTEAFFGQGTRLTVV.

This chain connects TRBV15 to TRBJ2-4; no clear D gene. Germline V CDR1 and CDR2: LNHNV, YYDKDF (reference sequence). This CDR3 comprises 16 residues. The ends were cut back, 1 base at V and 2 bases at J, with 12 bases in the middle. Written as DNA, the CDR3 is TGTGCCACCAGCAGAGCGGAAGTTCTGTCCAAAAACATTCAGTACTTC. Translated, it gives CATSRAEVLSKNIQYF.

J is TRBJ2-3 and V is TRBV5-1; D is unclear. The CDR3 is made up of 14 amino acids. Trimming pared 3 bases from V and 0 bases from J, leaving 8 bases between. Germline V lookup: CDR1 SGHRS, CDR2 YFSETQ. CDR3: CASSSYISTDTQYF. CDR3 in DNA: TGCGCCAGCAGCTCGTATATAAGCACAGATACGCAGTATTTT. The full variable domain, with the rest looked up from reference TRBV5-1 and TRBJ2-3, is KAGVTQTPRYLIKTRGQQVTLSCSPISGHRSVSWYQQTPGQGLQFLFEYFSETQRNKGNFPGRFSGRQFSNSRSEMNVSTLELGDSALYLCASSSYISTDTQYFGPGTRLTVL.

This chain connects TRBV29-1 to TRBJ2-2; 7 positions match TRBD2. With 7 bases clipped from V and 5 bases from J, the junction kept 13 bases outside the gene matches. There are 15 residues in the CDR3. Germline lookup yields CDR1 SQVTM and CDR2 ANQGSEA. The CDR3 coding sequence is TGCAGCGGTGGGAGGGATAACCGGGGGACCGGGGAGCTGTTTTTT. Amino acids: CSGGRDNRGTGELFF.